A single sample is the source of the 23 T cell receptor beta chains below, sequenced in a study of cytomegalovirus exposure and HLA in healthy donors. Use of 60 Vbeta and 13 Jbeta primers characterized the PCR. Clones were read by immunoSEQ multiplex PCR, and TCRdb kept only the in-frame ones, dropping some. This sample carries 35,000 to 55,000 clones, less than 75% of them seen once, and the ten largest clones take 12%. The sample taken for sequencing was PBMCs. The source is a man between 60 and 70 years old in good health and CMV-seropositive.

V gene TRBV21-1 combines with J gene TRBJ2-7; the tabulated D call, TRBD2, remains unverified against the DNA. TRBV21-1 is a pseudogene segment. This CDR3 is 18 amino acids long. CDR3 nucleotides: TGTGCCAGCAGCAAAGAAGGTAGCGGGAGAATTACTTGGGGCGAGCAGTACTTC. Protein sequence: CASSKEGSGRITWGEQYF.

This clone was counted only a few times. CDR3 in DNA: TGTGCCAGCACCAAACCCCCACTGAGCTCCTACAATGAGCAGTTCTTC. It yields the protein CASTKPPLSSYNEQFF. The rearrangement links TRBV5-4 to TRBJ2-1; D not resolved. The CDR3 loop spans 16 amino acids. The V gene lost 6 bases and the J gene lost 0 bases, with 16 bases spanning the gap. The V gene's germline CDR1 is SGHNT and CDR2 YYREEE (reference sequence).

The rearrangement uses TRBV2 and TRBJ1-1; 7 bases agree with TRBD1. Germline CDR1 is SNHLY and CDR2 is FYNNEI. CDR3 size: 17 residues. The junction had 8 bases not matched to a gene; V was cut back by 0 bases and J by 1 base. CDR3 residues: CASSEAGRGMWNTEAFF. Here the CDR3 DNA reads TGTGCCAGCAGTGAAGCGGGCAGGGGGATGTGGAACACTGAAGCTTTCTTT.

This clone was observed a few times. The chain recombines TRBV27 with TRBJ2-3, with D perhaps matching TRBD1 or TRBD2 (9 bases each). Trimming stripped 5 bases from V and 4 bases from J, with 28 bases between. This CDR3 contains 19 residues. CDR1 and CDR2 (germline): MNHEY, SMNVEV (reference sequence). The CDR3 protein is CASSRQGGYTSGPADTQYF. The CDR3 DNA reads as TGTGCCAGCAGTAGACAGGGGGGCTATACTAGCGGGCCGGCAGATACGCAGTATTTT.

This clone was detected only a few times. The CDR3 sequence: CASSAIRGGTQYF. The CDR3 DNA is TGTGCCAGCAGCGCAATCCGTGGAGGGACCCAGTACTTC. This chain links TRBV6-5 with TRBJ2-5; D may be TRBD2 (5 bases). Trimming removed 6 bases from V and 7 bases from J, with 15 bases in between. This CDR3 contains 13 residues. CDR1 MNHEY and CDR2 SVGAGI come from the germline V gene.

The J gene is TRBJ1-1, the V gene TRBV29-1; D call uncertain. The V end lost 7 bases, the J end lost 0 bases, and 12 bases lay between the germline ends. Germline V gene data show CDR1 as SQVTM and CDR2 as ANQGSEA. This CDR3 comprises 13 residues. The DNA for the CDR3 is TGCAGCGCCCAAGCCGTAGTGAACACTGAAGCTTTCTTT. Translation gives CSAQAVVNTEAFF.

This clone occurred a few times. The chain recombines TRBV6-1 with TRBJ1-3; 8 nucleotides match TRBD1. The V gene end was trimmed by 7 bases and the J gene end by 7 bases; junction bases not matched to a gene: 6. Germline loops: CDR1 MNHNS, CDR2 SASEGT. This CDR3 contains 13 residues. The CDR3 DNA reads TGTGCCAGCACCGACAACAGGGGGAACACCATATATTTT. Translation gives CASTDNRGNTIYF.

This chain uses TRBV19 with TRBJ1-1; TRBD1 is a possible D gene (6 bases). CDR3 size: 13 residues. Looked up from germline, CDR1 is LNHDA and CDR2 is SQIVND (reference sequence). V was cut by 5 bases and J by 2 bases, with 9 bases left in between. CDR3 region: CASSAQGNTEAFF. In DNA, the CDR3 is TGTGCCAGTAGTGCACAGGGCAACACTGAAGCTTTCTTT.

V usage is TRBV15 and J usage is TRBJ1-4; D perhaps matches TRBD1 (6 bases). The V end lost 4 bases, the J end lost 6 bases, and 24 bases lay between the germline ends. The CDR3 is made up of 18 amino acids. Germline V lookup: CDR1 LNHNV, CDR2 YYDKDF (reference sequence). CDR3 protein: CATSTPGRGFGFYEKLFF. CDR3 nucleotides: TGTGCCACCAGCACCCCGGGGAGGGGGTTCGGCTTTTATGAAAAACTGTTTTTT.

This clone was seen more than once but under ten times. The chain carries TRBV5-1 and TRBJ2-7; perhaps TRBD1 as D (5 bases). The V end lost 0 bases, the J end lost 1 base, and 11 bases lay between the germline ends. Germline CDR1 SGHRS, CDR2 YFSETQ. The CDR3 has 15 residues. In DNA form, the CDR3 reads TGCGCCAGCAGCTTGGGACAGTCACCTTCCTACGAGCAGTACTTC. It translates to CASSLGQSPSYEQYF.

In DNA form, the CDR3 reads TGTGCCAGCAGGGGGGCGGGAGGGTATGAGCAGTTCTTC. It yields the protein CASRGAGGYEQFF. The V gene is TRBV6-1, the J gene TRBJ2-1; TRBD2 aligns across 9 bases. Germline values: CDR1 MNHNS, CDR2 SASEGT. The CDR3 has 13 amino acids. Germline trimming cut 6 bases from V and 8 bases from J; bases unmatched to any gene: 5.

This clone has just a few counts. The V call is TRBV19, the J call TRBJ1-2; tentatively, D is TRBD1 (6 bases). V lost 7 bases to trimming and J lost 8 bases, with 17 bases between them. The germline gives CDR1 LNHDA, CDR2 SQIVND (reference sequence). The CDR3 contains 13 residues. The CDR3 is CASTSRGQRGYTF. As DNA, the CDR3 is TGTGCCAGTACCTCCAGGGGTCAAAGGGGCTACACCTTC. Complete variable domain (other parts from reference TRBV19 and TRBJ1-2): DGGITQSPKYLFRKEGQNVTLSCEQNLNHDAMYWYRQDPGQGLRLIYYSQIVNDFQKGDIAEGYSVSREKKESFPLTVTSAQKNPTAFYLCASTSRGQRGYTFGSGTRLTVV.

This clone showed up just once. The chain has TRBV28 and TRBJ2-5, with TRBD2 matching over 13 bases. V gave up 4 bases and J gave up 2 bases; unmatched junction bases: 4. Per the germline V gene, CDR1 is MDHEN and CDR2 is SYDVKM. This CDR3 is built from 16 residues. The CDR3 spells CASSSWTSGRQETQYF. In nucleotides, the CDR3 is TGTGCCAGCAGTTCCTGGACTAGCGGGAGACAAGAGACCCAGTACTTC.

This sequence joins TRBV6-1 and TRBJ2-7, with TRBD2 matching over 7 bases. The junction had 9 bases not matched to a gene; V was cut back by 2 bases and J by 2 bases. Germline values: CDR1 MNHNS, CDR2 SASEGT. This CDR3 region has 16 residues. CDR3 coding DNA: TGTGCCAGCAGTGAATTCATCGGGGGGTTCGCCTACGAGCAGTACTTC. Residues: CASSEFIGGFAYEQYF.

The chain employs TRBV28 and TRBJ2-1; a possible D gene is TRBD1 (5 bases). The germline CDR1 and CDR2 sequences are MDHEN and SYDVKM. CDR3 length equals 16 residues. V was pared by 5 bases and J by 5 bases, with 19 bases between. The CDR3 nucleotides read TGTGCCAGCAGTCCCGAAGAGACAGAAGATAACAATGAGCAGTTCTTC. It yields the protein CASSPEETEDNNEQFF.

The V and J genes are TRBV15 and TRBJ2-5; D unresolved. CDR3 size: 14 residues. Between the trimmed V and J ends, which lost 0 bases and 11 bases, there was a span of 16 bases. Germline V gene lookup returns CDR1 LNHNV and CDR2 YYDKDF (reference sequence). The CDR3 protein is CATSRDLVTDKQYF. The CDR3 bases are TGTGCCACCAGCAGAGATCTCGTTACAGACAAGCAGTACTTC.

The chain has TRBV7-9 and TRBJ1-2; D remains unclear. Germline V gene data show CDR1 as SEHNR and CDR2 as FQNEAQ (reference sequence). V was shortened by 6 bases and J by 3 bases, with 8 bases between the two germline ends. CDR3 size: 12 residues. The CDR3 DNA reads as TGTGCCAGCAGGCCCCAGGACTATGGCTACACCTTC. Amino acids: CASRPQDYGYTF.

The count of this clone is one. The chain recombines TRBV29-1 with TRBJ2-1, with TRBD2 identical over 8 bases. The germline V gene encodes CDR1 SQVTM and CDR2 ANQGSEA. The J segment lost 7 bases and the V segment lost 7 bases, leaving 12 bases of the junction unmatched. The CDR3 covers 14 residues. The CDR3 DNA reads TGCAGCGGCCTAGCGGGTACAGTTCATAATGAGCAGTTCTTC. Translating it yields CSGLAGTVHNEQFF.

CDR3 nucleotides: TGCAGCGTAGACAGGGGCGGCGGCTATGGCTACACCTTC. Its translation: CSVDRGGGYGYTF. The chain carries TRBV29-1 and TRBJ1-2; 8 bases are a match to TRBD1. CDR1 is SQVTM and CDR2 is ANQGSEA in the germline V gene. This CDR3 contains 13 residues. V lost 6 bases, J lost 4 bases, and 7 bases stayed unmatched.

This clone has a handful of counts. The chain joins TRBV11-2 to TRBJ1-6; a possible D gene is TRBD1 (5 bases). Germline loops: CDR1 SGHAT, CDR2 FQNNGV. CDR3 length: 16 amino acids. V lost 1 base, J lost 8 bases, and 15 bases lay in between. The DNA for the CDR3 is TGTGCCAGCAGCTTAGGGGGCAGCCGGATTTATTCACCCCTCCACTTT. Amino acids: CASSLGGSRIYSPLHF.

This clone was observed a few times. The chain joins TRBV10-3 to TRBJ1-2, with 10 bases matching TRBD1. Germline values: CDR1 ENHRY, CDR2 SYGVKD. V lost 8 bases, J lost 2 bases, and 8 bases stayed unmatched. The CDR3 length is 15 residues. The CDR3 sequence is CAIASDRGLNYGYTF. For the CDR3, the DNA is TGTGCCATCGCTTCCGACAGGGGGCTCAACTATGGCTACACCTTC.

The rearrangement links TRBV7-9 to TRBJ2-6; the match to TRBD1 covers 10 bases. The CDR3 runs to 17 residues. Unmatched junction bases numbered 11, after V lost 8 bases and J lost 4 bases. The V gene's germline CDR1 is SEHNR and CDR2 FQNEAQ (reference sequence). The CDR3 region is CASLPGTGASGANVLTF. DNA of the CDR3: TGTGCCAGCCTACCCGGGACAGGGGCATCAGGGGCCAACGTCCTGACTTTC.

The V call is TRBV7-9, the J call TRBJ2-7, with D possibly being TRBD1 (6 bases). This CDR3 region has 14 residues. Trimming removed 5 bases at V and 0 bases at J, with 11 bases between. The germline CDR1 and CDR2 sequences are SEHNR and FQNEAQ (reference sequence). Here the CDR3 reads CASSTGQSSYEQYF. CDR3 DNA sequence: TGTGCCAGCAGCACAGGACAGAGCTCCTACGAGCAGTACTTC.